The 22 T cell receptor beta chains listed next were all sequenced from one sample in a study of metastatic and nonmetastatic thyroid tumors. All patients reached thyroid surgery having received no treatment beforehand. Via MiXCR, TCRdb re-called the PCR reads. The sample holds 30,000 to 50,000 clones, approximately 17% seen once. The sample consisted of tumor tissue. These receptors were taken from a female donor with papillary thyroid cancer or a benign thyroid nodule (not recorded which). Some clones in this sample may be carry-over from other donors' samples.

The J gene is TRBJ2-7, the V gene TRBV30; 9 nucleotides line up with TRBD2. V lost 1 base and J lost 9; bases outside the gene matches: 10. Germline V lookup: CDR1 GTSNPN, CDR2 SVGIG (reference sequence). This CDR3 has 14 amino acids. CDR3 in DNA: TGTGCCTGGAGTGGGGGTCTAGCGGGAACACGGCAGTACTTC. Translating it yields CAWSGGLAGTRQYF.

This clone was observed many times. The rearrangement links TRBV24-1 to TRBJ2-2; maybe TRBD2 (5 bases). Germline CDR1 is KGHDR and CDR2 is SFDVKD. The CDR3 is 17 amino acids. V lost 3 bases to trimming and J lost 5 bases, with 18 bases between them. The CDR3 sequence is CATSDADPRRGTGELFF. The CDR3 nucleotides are TGTGCCACCAGTGATGCGGACCCACGGCGAGGGACCGGGGAGCTGTTTTTT.

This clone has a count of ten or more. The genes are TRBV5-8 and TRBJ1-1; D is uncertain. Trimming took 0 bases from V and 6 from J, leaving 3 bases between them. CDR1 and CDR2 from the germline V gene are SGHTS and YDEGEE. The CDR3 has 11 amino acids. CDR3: CASSLAPEAFF. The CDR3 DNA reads TGTGCCAGCAGCTTGGCTCCTGAAGCTTTCTTT.

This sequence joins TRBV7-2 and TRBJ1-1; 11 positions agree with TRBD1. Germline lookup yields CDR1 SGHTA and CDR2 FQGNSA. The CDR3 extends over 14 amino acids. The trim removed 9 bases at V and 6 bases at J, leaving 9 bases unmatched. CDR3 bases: TGTGCCAGAAGATTAGGGACAGGGGGTTCTGAAGCTTTCTTT. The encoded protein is CARRLGTGGSEAFF. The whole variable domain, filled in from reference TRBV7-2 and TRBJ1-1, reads GAGVSQSPSNKVTEKGKDVELRCDPISGHTALYWYRQSLGQGLEFLIYFQGNSAPDKSGLPSDRFSAERTGGSVSTLTIQRTQQEDSAVYLCARRLGTGGSEAFFGQGTRLTVV.

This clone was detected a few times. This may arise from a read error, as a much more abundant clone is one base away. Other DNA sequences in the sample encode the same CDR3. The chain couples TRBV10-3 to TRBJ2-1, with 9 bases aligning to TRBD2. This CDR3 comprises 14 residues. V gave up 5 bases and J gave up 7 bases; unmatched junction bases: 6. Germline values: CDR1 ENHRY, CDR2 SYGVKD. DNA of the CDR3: TGTGCCATCAGTCGTGGCGGGAGGGGAAATGAGCAGTTCTTC. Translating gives CAISRGGRGNEQFF.

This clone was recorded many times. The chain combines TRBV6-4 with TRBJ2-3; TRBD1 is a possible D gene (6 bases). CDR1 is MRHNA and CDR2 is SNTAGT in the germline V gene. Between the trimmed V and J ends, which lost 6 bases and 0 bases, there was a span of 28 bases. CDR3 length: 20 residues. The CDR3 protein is CASRRGPRDTSFSSTDTQYF. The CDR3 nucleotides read TGTGCCAGCAGAAGGGGACCCCGGGACACTTCATTTTCTAGCACAGATACGCAGTATTTT.

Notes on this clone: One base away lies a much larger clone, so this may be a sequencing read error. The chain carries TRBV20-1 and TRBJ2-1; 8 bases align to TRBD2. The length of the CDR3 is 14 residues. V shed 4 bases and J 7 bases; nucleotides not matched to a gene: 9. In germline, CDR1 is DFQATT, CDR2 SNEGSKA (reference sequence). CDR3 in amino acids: CSAIDPRGGNEQFF. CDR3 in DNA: TGCAGTGCTATAGATCCCCGGGGGGGTAATGAGCAGTTCTTC.

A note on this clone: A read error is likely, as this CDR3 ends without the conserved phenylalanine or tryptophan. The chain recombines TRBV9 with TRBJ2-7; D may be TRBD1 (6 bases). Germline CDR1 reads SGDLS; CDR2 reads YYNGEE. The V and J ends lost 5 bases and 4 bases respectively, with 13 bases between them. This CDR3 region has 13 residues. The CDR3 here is CASSGQWAYEQYL. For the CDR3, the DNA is TGTGCCAGCAGTGGACAGTGGGCGTACGAGCAGTACCTC.

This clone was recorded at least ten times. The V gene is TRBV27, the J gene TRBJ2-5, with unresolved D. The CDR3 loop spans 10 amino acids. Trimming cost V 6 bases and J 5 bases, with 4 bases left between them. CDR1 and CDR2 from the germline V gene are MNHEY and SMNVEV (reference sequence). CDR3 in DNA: TGTGCCAGCAGGGAGGAGACCCAGTACTTC. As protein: CASREETQYF.

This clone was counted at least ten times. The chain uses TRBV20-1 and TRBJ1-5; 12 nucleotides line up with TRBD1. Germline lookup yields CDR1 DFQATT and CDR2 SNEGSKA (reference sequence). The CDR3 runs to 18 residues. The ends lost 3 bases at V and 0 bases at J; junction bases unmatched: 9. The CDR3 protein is CSARGGTGGRVSNQPQHF. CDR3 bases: TGCAGTGCTAGGGGTGGGACAGGGGGCAGGGTTAGCAATCAGCCCCAGCATTTT.

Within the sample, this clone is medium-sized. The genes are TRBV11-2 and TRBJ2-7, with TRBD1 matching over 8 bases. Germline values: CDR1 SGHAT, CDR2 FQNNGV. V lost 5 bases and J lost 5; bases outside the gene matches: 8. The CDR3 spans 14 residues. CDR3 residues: CASSLTGGINEQYF. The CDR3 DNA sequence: TGTGCCAGCAGCCTAACAGGGGGGATCAACGAGCAGTACTTC.

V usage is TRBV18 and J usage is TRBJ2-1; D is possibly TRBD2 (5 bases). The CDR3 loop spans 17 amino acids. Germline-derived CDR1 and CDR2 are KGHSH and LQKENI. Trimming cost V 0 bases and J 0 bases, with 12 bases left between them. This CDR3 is CASSPPISGGSYNEQFF. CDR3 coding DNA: TGTGCCAGCTCACCACCGATAAGCGGAGGCTCCTACAATGAGCAGTTCTTC.

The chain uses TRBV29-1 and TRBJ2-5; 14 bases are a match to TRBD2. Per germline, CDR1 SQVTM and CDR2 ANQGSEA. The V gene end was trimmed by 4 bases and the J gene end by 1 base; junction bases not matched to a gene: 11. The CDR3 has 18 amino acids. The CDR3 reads CSVGPTSGGAVVQETQYF. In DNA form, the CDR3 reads TGCAGCGTTGGACCGACTAGCGGGGGGGCTGTTGTCCAAGAGACCCAGTACTTC. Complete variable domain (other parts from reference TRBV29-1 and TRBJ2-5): SAVISQKPSRDICQRGTSLTIQCQVDSQVTMMFWYRQQPGQSLTLIATANQGSEATYESGFVIDKFPISRPNLTFSTLTVSNMSPEDSSIYLCSVGPTSGGAVVQETQYFGPGTRLLVL.

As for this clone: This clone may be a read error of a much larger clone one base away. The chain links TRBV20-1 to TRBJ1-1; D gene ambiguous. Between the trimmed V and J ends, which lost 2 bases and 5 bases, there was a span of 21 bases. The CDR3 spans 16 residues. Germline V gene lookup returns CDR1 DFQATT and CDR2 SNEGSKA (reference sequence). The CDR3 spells CSARPELYSLKTEAFF. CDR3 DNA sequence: TGCAGTGCTAGACCTGAATTGTACAGTCTTAAGACTGAAGCTTTCTTT.

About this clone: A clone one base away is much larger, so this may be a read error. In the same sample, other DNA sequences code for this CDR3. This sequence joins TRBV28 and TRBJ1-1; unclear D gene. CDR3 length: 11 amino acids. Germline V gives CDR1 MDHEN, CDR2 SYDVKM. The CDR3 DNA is TGTGCCAGCAGTCAACAGCGTGAAGCCTTCTTT. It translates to CASSQQREAFF.

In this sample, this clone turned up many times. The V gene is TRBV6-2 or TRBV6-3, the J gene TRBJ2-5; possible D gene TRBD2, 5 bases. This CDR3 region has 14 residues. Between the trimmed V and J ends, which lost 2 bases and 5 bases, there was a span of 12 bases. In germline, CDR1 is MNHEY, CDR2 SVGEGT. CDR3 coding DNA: TGTGCCAGCAGTTACGATGTGGGAGACGAGACCCAGTACTTC. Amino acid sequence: CASSYDVGDETQYF.

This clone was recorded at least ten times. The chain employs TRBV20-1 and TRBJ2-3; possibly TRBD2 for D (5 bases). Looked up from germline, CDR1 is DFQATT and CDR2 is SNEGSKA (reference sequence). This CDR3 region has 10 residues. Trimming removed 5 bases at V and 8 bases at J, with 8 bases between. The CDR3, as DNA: TGCAGTGCTGTTCTAGCTACGCAGTATTTT. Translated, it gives CSAVLATQYF.

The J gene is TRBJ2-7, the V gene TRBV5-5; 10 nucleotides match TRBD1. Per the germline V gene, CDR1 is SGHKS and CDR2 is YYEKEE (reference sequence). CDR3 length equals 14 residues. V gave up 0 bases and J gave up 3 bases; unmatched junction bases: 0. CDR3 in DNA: TGTGCCAGCAGCTTGGGGACAGGGGGCTACGAGCAGTACTTC. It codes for CASSLGTGGYEQYF.

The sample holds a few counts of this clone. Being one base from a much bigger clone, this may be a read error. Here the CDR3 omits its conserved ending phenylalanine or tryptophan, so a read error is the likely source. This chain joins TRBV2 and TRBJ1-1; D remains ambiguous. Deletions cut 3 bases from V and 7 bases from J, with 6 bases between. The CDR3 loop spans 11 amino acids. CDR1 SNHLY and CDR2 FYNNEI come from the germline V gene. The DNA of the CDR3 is TGTGCCAGCAGTGAGGATGTTGAAGCTTTCATT. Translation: CASSEDVEAFI.

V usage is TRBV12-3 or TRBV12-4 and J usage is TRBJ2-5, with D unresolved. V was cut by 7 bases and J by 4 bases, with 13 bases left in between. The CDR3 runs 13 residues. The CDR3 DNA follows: TGTGCCAGCACCGATTTGATGGGAGAGACCCAGTACTTC. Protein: CASTDLMGETQYF.

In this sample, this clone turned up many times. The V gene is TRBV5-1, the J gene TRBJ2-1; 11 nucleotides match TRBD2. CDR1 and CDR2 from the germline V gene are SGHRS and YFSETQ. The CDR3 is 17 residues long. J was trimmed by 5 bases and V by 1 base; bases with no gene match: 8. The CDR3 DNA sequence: TGCGCCAGCAGCTTGCTCGGGGCTAGCGGGGGGAACAATGAGCAGTTCTTC. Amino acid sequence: CASSLLGASGGNNEQFF.

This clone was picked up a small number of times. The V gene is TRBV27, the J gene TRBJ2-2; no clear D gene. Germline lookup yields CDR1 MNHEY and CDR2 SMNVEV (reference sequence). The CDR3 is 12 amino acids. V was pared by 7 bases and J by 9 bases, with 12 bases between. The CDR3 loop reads CASIDTNWELFF. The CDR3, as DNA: TGTGCCAGCATTGATACAAACTGGGAGCTGTTTTTT.